This T cell receptor beta chain was captured by sequencing in a study of vaccination effects on CD4 cells after COVID-19. Background on the study: Median timing of post-vaccine samples was 72 days after the second dose.

In its sample, this clone was seen once. The antigen is undetermined. TCRdb keeps only in-frame clones here, not all; method: immunoSEQ multiplex PCR. The sample yields about 50,000 clones, under 85% seen once. Germline V gene sequence: CDR1 MNHEY, CDR2 SVGAGI. Trimming cost V 9 bases and J 2 bases, with 8 bases left between them. The CDR3 extends over 11 amino acids. Viral peptide pools were used in the ViraFEST assay to expand antigen-specific CD4+ T cells, and sequencing came afterward. The authors isolated CD4+ T cells after roughly eleven days of culture. BNT162b2 vaccine or mRNA-1273 vaccine was given to participants in two doses. The study found no prior SARS-CoV-2 infection in the vaccine recipients, who tested negative for nucleocapsid antibodies. Whole-study results and caveats: Marked clonal contraction of both clone types appeared late after vaccination. Convalescent patients were scarce in the study, and it lacked early post-infection timepoints.

The sequences come from CD4+ T cells from PBMCs cultured with HCoV-OC43 spike peptides, collected after COVID-19 vaccination. Subset: HCoV-OC43 spike overlapping peptide pool stimulation. This TCR was sampled from a human donor who received a COVID-19 vaccine. The V call is TRBV6-5, the J call TRBJ2-7; D not certain. This chain's CDR3 is CASKGPYEQYF. CDR3 coding DNA: TGTGCCAGTAAAGGCCCCTACGAGCAGTACTTC.